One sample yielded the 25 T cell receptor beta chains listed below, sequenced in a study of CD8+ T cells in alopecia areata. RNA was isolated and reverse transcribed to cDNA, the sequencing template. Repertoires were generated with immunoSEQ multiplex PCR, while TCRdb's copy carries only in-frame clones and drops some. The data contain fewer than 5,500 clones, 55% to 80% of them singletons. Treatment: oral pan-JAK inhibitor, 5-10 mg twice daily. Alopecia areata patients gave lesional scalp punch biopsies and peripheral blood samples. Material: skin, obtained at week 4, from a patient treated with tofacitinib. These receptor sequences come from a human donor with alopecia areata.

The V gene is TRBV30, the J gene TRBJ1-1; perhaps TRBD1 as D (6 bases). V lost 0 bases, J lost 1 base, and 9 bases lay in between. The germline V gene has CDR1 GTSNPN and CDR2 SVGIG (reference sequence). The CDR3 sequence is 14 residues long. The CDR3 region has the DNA TGTGCCTGGAGTGTGGGACAAGGGAACACTGAAGCTTTCTTT. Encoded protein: CAWSVGQGNTEAFF.

CDR3 in amino acids: CASSTLTYEQYF. CDR3 nucleotides: TGTGCCAGCTCGACCCTTACCTACGAGCAGTACTTC. The V call is TRBV18, the J call TRBJ2-7, with D uncertain. The CDR3 has 12 amino acids. Germline V CDR1 and CDR2: KGHSH, LQKENI. V dropped 6 bases and J dropped 2 bases, with 8 bases sitting between them.

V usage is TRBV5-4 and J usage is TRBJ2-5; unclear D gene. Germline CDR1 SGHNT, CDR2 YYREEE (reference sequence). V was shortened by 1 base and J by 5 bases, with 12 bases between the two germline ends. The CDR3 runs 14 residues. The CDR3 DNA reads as TGTGCCAGCAGCTTGAAAGGGAACGCGGAGACCCAGTACTTC. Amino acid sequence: CASSLKGNAETQYF.

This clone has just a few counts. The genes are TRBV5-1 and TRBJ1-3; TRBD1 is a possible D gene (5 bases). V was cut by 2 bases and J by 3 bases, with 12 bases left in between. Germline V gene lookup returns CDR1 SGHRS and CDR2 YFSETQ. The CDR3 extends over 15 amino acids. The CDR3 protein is CASSFGGVGGNTIYF. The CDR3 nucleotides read TGCGCCAGCAGCTTCGGGGGAGTAGGTGGAAACACCATATATTTT.

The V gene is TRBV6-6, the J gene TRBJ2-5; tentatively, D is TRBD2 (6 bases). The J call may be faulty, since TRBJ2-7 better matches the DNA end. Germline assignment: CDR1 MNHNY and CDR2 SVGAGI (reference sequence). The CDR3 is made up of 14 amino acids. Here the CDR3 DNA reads TGTGCCAGCAGTTACCTTTACGGGAGTTACGAGCAGTACTTC. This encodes CASSYLYGSYEQYF.

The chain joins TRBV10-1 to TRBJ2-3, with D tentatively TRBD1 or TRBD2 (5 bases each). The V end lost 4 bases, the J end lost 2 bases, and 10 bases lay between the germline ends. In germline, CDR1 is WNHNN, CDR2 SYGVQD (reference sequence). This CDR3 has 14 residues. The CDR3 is CASSGTGTTDTQYF. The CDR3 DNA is TGCGCCAGCAGTGGCACCGGGACCACAGATACGCAGTATTTT.

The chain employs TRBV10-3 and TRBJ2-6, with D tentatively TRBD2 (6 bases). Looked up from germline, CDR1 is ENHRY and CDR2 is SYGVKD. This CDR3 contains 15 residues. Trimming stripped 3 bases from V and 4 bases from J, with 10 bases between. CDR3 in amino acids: CAISDGGSGANVLTF. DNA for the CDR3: TGTGCCATCAGTGATGGAGGGTCCGGGGCCAACGTCCTGACTTTC.

The chain's CDR3 is CASSTAEDEKLFF. CDR3 in DNA: TGTGCCAGCAGCACAGCCGAAGATGAAAAACTGTTTTTT. The rearrangement links TRBV6-5 to TRBJ1-4; D is unclear. Per the germline V gene, CDR1 is MNHEY and CDR2 is SVGAGI. This CDR3 comprises 13 residues. V lost 6 bases to trimming and J lost 6 bases, with 11 bases between them.

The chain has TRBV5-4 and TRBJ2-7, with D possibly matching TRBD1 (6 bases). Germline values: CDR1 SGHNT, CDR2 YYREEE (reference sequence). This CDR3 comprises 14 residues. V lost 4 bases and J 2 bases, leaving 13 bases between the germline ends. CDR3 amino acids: CASSPSTGPYEQYF. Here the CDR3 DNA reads TGTGCCAGCAGCCCGTCGACAGGACCCTACGAGCAGTACTTC.

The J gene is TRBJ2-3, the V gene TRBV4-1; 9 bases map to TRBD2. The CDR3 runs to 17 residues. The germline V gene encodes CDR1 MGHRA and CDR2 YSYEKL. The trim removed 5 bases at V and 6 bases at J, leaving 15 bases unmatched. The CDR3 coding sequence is TGCGCCAGCAGCGCATGGTATCGGCGGGAGGGCGGGGATACGCAGTATTTT. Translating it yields CASSAWYRREGGDTQYF.

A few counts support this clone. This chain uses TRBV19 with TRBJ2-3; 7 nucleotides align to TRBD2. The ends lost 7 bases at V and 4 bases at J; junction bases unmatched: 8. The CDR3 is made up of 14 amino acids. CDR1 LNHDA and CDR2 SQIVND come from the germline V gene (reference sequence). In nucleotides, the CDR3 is TGTGCCAGTAAGAGGGCGGGAGCGTCAGATACGCAGTATTTT. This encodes CASKRAGASDTQYF.

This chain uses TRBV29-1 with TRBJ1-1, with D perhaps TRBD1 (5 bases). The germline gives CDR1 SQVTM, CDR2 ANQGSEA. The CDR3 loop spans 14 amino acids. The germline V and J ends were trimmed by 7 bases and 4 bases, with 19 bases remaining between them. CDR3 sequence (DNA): TGCAGCGGGAGGTCAGGGAAAGGGAGCACTGAAGCTTTCTTT. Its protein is CSGRSGKGSTEAFF.

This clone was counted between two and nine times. The CDR3 protein is CASTDGLNTGELFF. CDR3 coding DNA: TGTGCCAGCACCGATGGCCTGAACACCGGGGAGCTGTTTTTT. The J gene is TRBJ2-2, the V gene TRBV6-9; D not resolved. V shed 7 bases and J shed 1 base, with 10 bases lying between them. In germline, CDR1 is MNHGY, CDR2 SVAAGI. The CDR3 runs to 14 residues.

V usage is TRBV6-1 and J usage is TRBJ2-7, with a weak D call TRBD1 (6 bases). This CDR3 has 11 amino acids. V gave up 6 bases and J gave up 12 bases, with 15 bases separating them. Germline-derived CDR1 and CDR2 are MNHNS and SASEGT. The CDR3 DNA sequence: TGTGCCAGCAGCCACAGGGAAAAGCCGTACTTC. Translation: CASSHREKPYF.

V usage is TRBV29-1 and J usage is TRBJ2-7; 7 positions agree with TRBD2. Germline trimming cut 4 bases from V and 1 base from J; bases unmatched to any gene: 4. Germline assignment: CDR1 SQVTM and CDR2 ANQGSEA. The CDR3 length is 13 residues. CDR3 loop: CSVVLAESYEQYF. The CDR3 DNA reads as TGCAGCGTTGTCCTAGCGGAGTCCTACGAGCAGTACTTC.

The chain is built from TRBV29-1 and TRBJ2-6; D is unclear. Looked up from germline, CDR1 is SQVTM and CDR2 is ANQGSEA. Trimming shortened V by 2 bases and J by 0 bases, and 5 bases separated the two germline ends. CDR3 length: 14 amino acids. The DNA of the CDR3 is TGCAGCGTTGAATCGGGCTCTGGGGCCAACGTCCTGACTTTC. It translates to CSVESGSGANVLTF.

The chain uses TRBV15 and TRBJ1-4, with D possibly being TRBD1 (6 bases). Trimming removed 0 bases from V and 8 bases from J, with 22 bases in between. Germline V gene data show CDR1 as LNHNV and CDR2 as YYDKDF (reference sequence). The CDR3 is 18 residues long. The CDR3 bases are TGTGCCACCAGCAGAGATCCGGGCGCCAGGGGAACAGGAGAAAAACTGTTTTTT. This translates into CATSRDPGARGTGEKLFF.

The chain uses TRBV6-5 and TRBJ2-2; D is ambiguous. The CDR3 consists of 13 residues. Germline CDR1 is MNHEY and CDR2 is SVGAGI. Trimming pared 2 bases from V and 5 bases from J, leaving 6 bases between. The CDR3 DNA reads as TGTGCCAGCAGTTACAGGGATACCGGGGAGCTGTTTTTT. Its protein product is CASSYRDTGELFF.

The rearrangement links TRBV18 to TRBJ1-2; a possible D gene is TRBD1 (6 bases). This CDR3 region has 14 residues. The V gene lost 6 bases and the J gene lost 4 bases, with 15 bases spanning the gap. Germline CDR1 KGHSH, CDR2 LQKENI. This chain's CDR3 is CASSQAGQFYGYTF. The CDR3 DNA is TGTGCCAGCTCCCAGGCAGGACAGTTCTATGGCTACACCTTC.

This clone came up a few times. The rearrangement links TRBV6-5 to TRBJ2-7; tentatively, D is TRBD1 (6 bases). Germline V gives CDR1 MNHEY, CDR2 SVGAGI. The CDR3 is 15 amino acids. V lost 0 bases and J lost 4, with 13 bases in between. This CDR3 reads CASSYSLGRGYEQYF. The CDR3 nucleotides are TGTGCCAGCAGTTACTCGCTGGGAAGGGGGTACGAGCAGTACTTC.

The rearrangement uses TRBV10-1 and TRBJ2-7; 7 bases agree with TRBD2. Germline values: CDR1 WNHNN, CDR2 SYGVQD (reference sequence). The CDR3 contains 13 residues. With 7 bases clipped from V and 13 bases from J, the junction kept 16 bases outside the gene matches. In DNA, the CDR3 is TGCGCCAGCAAACGGGCGGGGGACGAGCGGATTTACTTC. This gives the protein CASKRAGDERIYF.

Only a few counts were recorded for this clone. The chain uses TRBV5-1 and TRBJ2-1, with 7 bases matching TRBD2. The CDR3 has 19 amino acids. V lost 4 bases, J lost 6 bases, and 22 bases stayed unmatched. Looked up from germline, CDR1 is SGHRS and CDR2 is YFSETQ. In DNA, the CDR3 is TGCGCCAGCAGCCCCAGATCGCAGAACCCTTTAGCGGGCCCCAATGAGCAGTTCTTC. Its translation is CASSPRSQNPLAGPNEQFF.

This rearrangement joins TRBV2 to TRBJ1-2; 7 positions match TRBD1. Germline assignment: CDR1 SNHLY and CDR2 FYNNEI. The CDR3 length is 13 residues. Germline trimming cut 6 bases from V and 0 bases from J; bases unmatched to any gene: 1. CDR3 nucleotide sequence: TGTGCCAGCAGCGGACAGGCTAACTATGGCTACACCTTC. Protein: CASSGQANYGYTF.

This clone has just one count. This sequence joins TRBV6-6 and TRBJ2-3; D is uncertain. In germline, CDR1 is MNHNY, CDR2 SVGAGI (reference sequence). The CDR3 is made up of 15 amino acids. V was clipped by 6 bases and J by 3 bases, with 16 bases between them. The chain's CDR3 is CASSTGPVGTDTQYF. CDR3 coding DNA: TGTGCCAGCAGCACCGGACCGGTGGGGACAGATACGCAGTATTTT.

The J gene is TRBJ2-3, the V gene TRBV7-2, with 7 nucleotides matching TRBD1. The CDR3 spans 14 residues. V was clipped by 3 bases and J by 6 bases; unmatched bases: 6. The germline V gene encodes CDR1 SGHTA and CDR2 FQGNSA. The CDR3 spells CASSLLRGPDTQYF. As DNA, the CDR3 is TGTGCCAGCAGCTTGTTAAGGGGGCCCGATACGCAGTATTTT.